A selection of T cell receptor beta chains follows, all from one sample in a study of response to subunit inactivated influenza vaccine. TCRdb analysed the RT-PCR reads with MiXCR anew, one entry per CDR3 protein. The data contain over 300,000 distinct CDR3 sequences, roughly 22% of them singletons. Source: PBMCs from blood, taken less than 22 months after vaccination. Every receptor here comes from a man between 50 and 69 years old who received an inactivated influenza vaccine. CDR3s include the opening cysteine and the closing phenylalanine or tryptophan. A D gene is named only where the DNA matches it firmly. Where a row states a size, it is once, few, many or the class of an expanded clone; other rows omit it.

J,D,size,V,DNA,CDR3
TRBJ2-5,NA,once,TRBV6-1,TGTGCCAGCAGTAAAGGGATACAGAGCCAAGAGACCCAGTACTTC,CASSKGIQSQETQYF
TRBJ1-1,NA,many,TRBV28,TGTGCCAGCCGCCGGGGAGGGGCGAACACTGAAGCTTTCTTT,CASRRGGANTEAFF
TRBJ2-7,TRBD1,few,TRBV20-1,TGCAGTGCAGCTCAGGGGGTGGTCTACGAGCAGTACTTC,CSAAQGVVYEQYF
TRBJ1-6,TRBD1,few,TRBV7-2,TGTGCCAGCAGGGGACAGATAACAAATAATTCACCCCTCCACTTT,CASRGQITNNSPLHF
TRBJ2-7,TRBD1,NA,TRBV6-1,TGTGCCAGCAGGGGGACAGGAGACTACTACGAGCAGTACTTC,CASRGTGDYYEQYF
TRBJ2-2,NA,few,TRBV4-1,TGCGCCAGCAGCCCTACACAGGCGAACACCGGGGAGCTGTTTTTT,CASSPTQANTGELFF
TRBJ2-2,TRBD1,many,TRBV5-6,TGTGCCAGCAGCTTTCGGACAGGGGGCTTGACCGGGGAGCTGTTTTTT,CASSFRTGGLTGELFF
TRBJ1-4,NA,few,TRBV6-5,TGTGCCAGCAGTTACGCGGGTGAAAAACTGTTTTTT,CASSYAGEKLFF
TRBJ2-5,NA,NA,TRBV4-1,TGCGCCAGCAGCCAAGGGATACAAGAGACCCAGTACTTC,CASSQGIQETQYF
TRBJ2-1,NA,NA,TRBV5-5,TGTGCCAGCAGCTTGAACTACGAGAGTGAGCAGTTCTTC,CASSLNYESEQFF
TRBJ1-2,NA,few,TRBV4-3,TGCGCCAGCAGCCAAGACCGCTATGGCTACACCTTC,CASSQDRYGYTF
TRBJ1-1,NA,few,TRBV27,TGTGCCAGCAAAAAGTTGGGAAGAACTGAAGCTTTCTTT,CASKKLGRTEAFF
TRBJ2-2,NA,NA,TRBV24-1,TGTGCCACCAGTGACCATGGGACTTACACCGGGGAGCTGTTTTTT,CATSDHGTYTGELFF
TRBJ2-1,NA,few,TRBV7-2,TGTGCCAGCTTACAAGTTGGCAGAGGGGTGGCAAATGAGCAGTTCTTC,CASLQVGRGVANEQFF
TRBJ1-2,NA,NA,TRBV29-1,TGCAGCGTTGACACCCGGACAGACTTTAACTATGGCTACACCTTC,CSVDTRTDFNYGYTF
TRBJ2-5,NA,few,TRBV6-2/TRBV6-3,TGTGCCAGCAGAACAATTCTGGGACCCCAAGAGACCCAGTACTTC,CASRTILGPQETQYF
TRBJ1-1,NA,many,TRBV20-1,TGCAGTGCTAGTTCATCTGAAGCTTTCTTT,CSASSSEAFF
TRBJ2-2,NA,NA,TRBV15,TGTGCCACCAGCAGAGATCTTACGGGACTCATCACCGGGGAGCTGTTTTTT,CATSRDLTGLITGELFF
TRBJ1-1,NA,few,TRBV29-1,TGCAGCACCTTGGAAGCTATCACTGAAGCTTTCTTT,CSTLEAITEAFF
TRBJ1-1,TRBD1,NA,TRBV14,TGTGCCAGCAGCCAATTCGAAGGGGGCGCGGCTTTCTTT,CASSQFEGGAAFF
TRBJ1-4,TRBD1,many,TRBV6-1,TGTGCCAGCAGTGACCGGGACAGGGGGCGCGGACTGTTTTTT,CASSDRDRGRGLFF